These 32 T cell receptor beta chains share one sample of origin, sequenced in a study of blood T cells in healthy people across ages. Primers used in a second PCR of about 6 to 12 cycles were a sample-barcoded 5' primer and a J-beta primer mix. Each CDR3 protein gets one entry after TCRdb re-called the 5' RACE reads with MiXCR. The sample includes some 1.7 million distinct CDR3 sequences, approximately 30% seen only once; the top ten take around 7.7%. Sequencing input: blood. These TCRs come from a woman aged 30 to 39 in good health.

This rearrangement joins TRBV5-1 to TRBJ2-2; D not certain. The V gene's germline CDR1 is SGHRS and CDR2 YFSETQ. V dropped 2 bases and J dropped 2 bases, with 10 bases sitting between them. The CDR3 spans 15 residues. CDR3: CASSLVQLNTGELFF. CDR3 nucleotides: TGCGCCAGCAGCTTAGTCCAGTTAAACACCGGGGAGCTGTTTTTT.

The CDR3 DNA follows: TGTGCCATCAGTCAGGGGACTAGCGGGAGGGCTGAGCAGTTCTTC. This encodes CAISQGTSGRAEQFF. V usage is TRBV10-3 and J usage is TRBJ2-1; 16 bases fit TRBD2. CDR3 length: 15 amino acids. Germline trimming cut 5 bases from V and 9 bases from J; bases unmatched to any gene: 4. Germline V CDR1 and CDR2: ENHRY, SYGVKD.

Only a few counts were recorded for this clonotype. The rearrangement links TRBV4-2 to TRBJ2-1; 8 nucleotides line up with TRBD2. V was clipped by 0 bases and J by 10 bases; unmatched bases: 8. The germline CDR1 and CDR2 sequences are LGHNA and YNFKEQ. The CDR3 contains 15 residues. The CDR3 bases are TGTGCCAGCAGCCAAGAAAGAGCGGGGGCCACAGAGCAGTTCTTC. Translated: CASSQERAGATEQFF.

The sample holds a few counts of this clonotype. This rearrangement joins TRBV5-1 to TRBJ2-2; D uncertain. The CDR3 is made up of 12 amino acids. The germline V gene has CDR1 SGHRS and CDR2 YFSETQ. Trimming took off 5 bases at V and 3 bases at J, with 5 bases between the two ends. The CDR3 bases are TGCGCCAGCAGGTTTGACACCGGGGAGCTGTTTTTT. It translates to CASRFDTGELFF.

This clonotype was counted between two and nine times. CDR3 sequence reads: CASSLEWGGAYEQYF. The CDR3 DNA follows: TGCGCCAGCAGCTTGGAATGGGGGGGTGCCTACGAGCAGTACTTC. The chain is built from TRBV5-1 and TRBJ2-7; 7 positions match TRBD2. The CDR3 is 15 residues long. CDR1 is SGHRS and CDR2 is YFSETQ in the germline V gene. V dropped 0 bases and J dropped 2; count of bases not matched to a gene: 5.

This clonotype was seen more than once but under ten times. The chain links TRBV27 to TRBJ2-7; D is unresolved. The germline V gene encodes CDR1 MNHEY and CDR2 SMNVEV (reference sequence). V was pared by 2 bases and J by 3 bases, with 11 bases between. This CDR3 contains 14 residues. The CDR3 nucleotides read TGTGCCAGCAGTTTAAAGGCGGTAGGCTACGAGCAGTACTTC. This sequence encodes CASSLKAVGYEQYF.

This clonotype was counted only a few times. The genes are TRBV15 and TRBJ2-3; D remains unclear. Between the trimmed V and J ends, which lost 3 bases and 0 bases, there was a span of 16 bases. CDR1 and CDR2 from the germline V gene are LNHNV and YYDKDF (reference sequence). The CDR3 consists of 17 residues. The CDR3 spells CATSRTPYGASTDTQYF. The CDR3 DNA sequence: TGTGCCACCAGCAGGACCCCCTATGGAGCCAGCACAGATACGCAGTATTTT.

A word on this clonotype: This may be a read error: a much more frequent sequence differs by one nucleotide. The V and J genes are TRBV20-1 and TRBJ2-3; D unresolved. The ends were cut back, 5 bases at V and 0 bases at J, with 12 bases in the middle. The CDR3 is made up of 14 amino acids. Germline V lookup: CDR1 DFQATT, CDR2 SNEGSKA (reference sequence). CDR3 DNA sequence: TGCAGTGCTTTCTTGAGCGCTAGCACAGATACGCAGTATTTT. Translating gives CSAFLSASTDTQYF.

This clonotype was recorded a few times. The chain couples TRBV10-3 to TRBJ1-2, with TRBD1 matching 11 bases. The CDR3 spans 12 residues. In germline, CDR1 is ENHRY, CDR2 SYGVKD. After removal of 7 bases from V and 8 bases from J, the junction contained 3 bases not matched to a gene. The DNA of the CDR3 is TGTGCCATCAAGGGACAGGGGGAGGGCTACACCTTC. Translation gives CAIKGQGEGYTF.

This chain joins TRBV5-5 and TRBJ1-1; D is unclear. Trimming took 0 bases from V and 10 from J, leaving 13 bases between them. The CDR3 spans 13 residues. Germline assignment: CDR1 SGHKS and CDR2 YYEKEE (reference sequence). CDR3 sequence: CASSLAFLEGAFF. CDR3 nucleotide sequence: TGTGCCAGCAGCTTGGCGTTTCTAGAGGGAGCTTTCTTT.

This clonotype was seen a few times. The chain links TRBV28 to TRBJ2-4; D not certain. The germline CDR1 and CDR2 sequences are MDHEN and SYDVKM. The germline V and J ends were trimmed by 10 bases and 1 base, with 14 bases remaining between them. The CDR3 spans 14 residues. CDR3 protein: CAITRFVAKNIQYF. CDR3 DNA sequence: TGTGCCATTACCAGGTTTGTTGCCAAAAACATTCAGTACTTC. Complete variable domain (other parts from reference TRBV28 and TRBJ2-4): DVKVTQSSRYLVKRTGEKVFLECVQDMDHENMFWYRQDPGLGLRLIYFSYDVKMKEKGDIPEGYSVSREKKERFSLILESASTNQTSMYLCAITRFVAKNIQYFGAGTRLSVL.

This clonotype occurred a few times. This rearrangement joins TRBV12-3 or TRBV12-4 to TRBJ2-1; 9 nucleotides line up with TRBD2. With 4 bases clipped from V and 6 bases from J, the junction kept 7 bases outside the gene matches. The CDR3 length is 15 residues. The CDR3 DNA follows: TGTGCCAGCAGTTCGGCGATAGCGGGAGTCAATGAGCAGTTCTTC. Residues: CASSSAIAGVNEQFF.

This clonotype was recorded at least ten times. V usage is TRBV7-9 and J usage is TRBJ2-6; D might be TRBD1 (5 bases). V lost 2 bases to trimming and J lost 0 bases, with 11 bases between them. This CDR3 has 17 residues. Per the germline V gene, CDR1 is SEHNR and CDR2 is FQNEAQ (reference sequence). CDR3 protein: CASSLRQTPSGANVLTF. The CDR3 bases are TGTGCCAGCAGCTTAAGACAGACCCCCTCTGGGGCCAACGTCCTGACTTTC.

V gene TRBV5-1 combines with J gene TRBJ2-5, with 7 nucleotides matching TRBD2. Germline lookup yields CDR1 SGHRS and CDR2 YFSETQ. The CDR3 spans 15 residues. The V gene end was trimmed by 8 bases and the J gene end by 4 bases; junction bases not matched to a gene: 14. CDR3 amino acids: CASTPWRGKGETQYF. CDR3 nucleotide sequence: TGCGCCAGTACGCCCTGGCGGGGGAAGGGAGAGACCCAGTACTTC.

About this clonotype: A junction end diverges from the germline sequence, so it may reflect a read error. V is TRBV12-3 or TRBV12-4 and J is TRBJ1-2, with D hard to call. The CDR3 spans 14 residues. The CDR3: CASTDQGSGYGCTF. CDR3 nucleotides: TGTGCCAGCACAGACCAAGGTTCCGGATATGGCTGCACCTTC.

Notes on this clonotype: A clone one base away is much larger, so this may be a read error. The CDR3 carries no conserved terminal phenylalanine or tryptophan, so it likely arises from a read error. J is TRBJ2-1 and V is TRBV12-3 or TRBV12-4; 7 bases line up with TRBD2. CDR3 length: 11 amino acids. The J segment lost 9 bases and the V segment lost 9 bases, leaving 5 bases of the junction unmatched. CDR3 sequence reads: CASRSGIEQFL. As DNA, the CDR3 is TGTGCCAGTAGAAGCGGGATTGAGCAGTTCTTA.

This chain joins TRBV7-2 and TRBJ2-7, with no clear D. Per germline, CDR1 SGHTA and CDR2 FQGNSA. This CDR3 region has 14 residues. The V end was cut by 5 bases, the J end by 0 bases, with 11 bases between. Written as DNA, the CDR3 is TGTGCCAGCAGCCCCCGCTGGGACTCCTACGAGCAGTACTTC. This translates into CASSPRWDSYEQYF.

The V gene is TRBV6-2 or TRBV6-3, the J gene TRBJ2-3, with 13 bases lining up with TRBD2. The V gene's germline CDR1 is MNHEY and CDR2 SVGEGT. J gave up 5 bases and V 7 bases, and 3 bases lay outside the gene matches. There are 14 residues in the CDR3. CDR3 region: CASTGLAGVDTQYF. The CDR3 bases are TGTGCCAGCACCGGACTAGCGGGGGTAGATACGCAGTATTTT.

This clonotype was observed a few times. One junction end disagrees with the germline gene, perhaps due to a read error. V gene TRBV20-1 combines with J gene TRBJ1-2, with 8 nucleotides matching TRBD1. There are 15 residues in the CDR3. Germline values: CDR1 DFQATT, CDR2 SNEGSKA (reference sequence). The CDR3 DNA sequence: TGCAGTGCTAGAGATTGGGGACAGGAAAACTATGACTACACCTTC. Residues: CSARDWGQENYDYTF.

This clonotype was seen at least ten times. V is TRBV25-1 and J is TRBJ2-1, with 9 bases matching TRBD2. CDR1 and CDR2 from the germline V gene are MGHDK and SYGVNS. The length of the CDR3 is 18 residues. V shed 4 bases and J 9 bases; nucleotides not matched to a gene: 19. The CDR3 coding sequence is TGTGCCAGCAGTGGACCCTACGGGGGCGGGAGGGCCAGTTCTGAGCAGTTCTTC. It encodes CASSGPYGGGRASSEQFF.

This clonotype was observed at least ten times. V usage is TRBV5-6 and J usage is TRBJ1-2; D may be TRBD1 (5 bases). The germline V gene encodes CDR1 SGHDT and CDR2 YYEEEE. CDR3 length equals 13 residues. Deletions cut 4 bases from V and 5 bases from J, with 12 bases between. CDR3 in amino acids: CASSQTAHYGYTF. The DNA for the CDR3 is TGTGCCAGCAGCCAGACAGCTCATTATGGCTACACCTTC.

Turning to this clonotype: The junction shows a germline mismatch at one end, possibly a read error. The chain is built from TRBV20-1 and TRBJ2-5; possibly TRBD2 for D (7 bases). The CDR3 is 16 residues long. From germline, CDR1 is DFQATT and CDR2 SNEGSKA (reference sequence). The DNA for the CDR3 is TGCAGTGCTAGCCCCCCTCGGGGGGCAACAGGAGAGACCCGGTACTTC. Translated, it gives CSASPPRGATGETRYF.

This clonotype was seen ten or more times. The chain joins TRBV7-2 to TRBJ2-5; 7 bases fit TRBD1. Looked up from germline, CDR1 is SGHTA and CDR2 is FQGNSA. This CDR3 has 14 amino acids. After removal of 1 base from V and 5 bases from J, the junction contained 4 bases not matched to a gene. CDR3 residues: CASSLGSRGETQYF. CDR3 DNA sequence: TGTGCCAGCAGCTTAGGTAGCAGGGGGGAGACCCAGTACTTC.

V usage is TRBV7-3 and J usage is TRBJ2-5, with 8 bases identical to TRBD1. The end of the DNA aligns better with TRBJ2-7, so the J call may be wrong. This CDR3 contains 16 residues. CDR1 and CDR2 (germline): SGHTA, FQGTGA. CDR3 residues: CASSLMAQGDSYEQYF. CDR3 nucleotide sequence: TGTGCCAGCAGCTTAATGGCACAGGGGGACTCCTACGAGCAGTACTTC.

At least ten counts were recorded for this clonotype. The DNA for the CDR3 is TGTGCCAGCTCACCAGCGGAGATCTCTGGGGCCAACGTCCTGACTTTC. Translating gives CASSPAEISGANVLTF. The genes are TRBV18 and TRBJ2-6; D remains ambiguous. The CDR3 extends over 16 amino acids. Trimming left V 2 bases short and J 0 bases short, with 8 bases between. The V gene's germline CDR1 is KGHSH and CDR2 LQKENI. The variable domain in full, with the rest retrieved from reference TRBV18 and TRBJ2-6, is NAGVMQNPRHLVRRRGQEARLRCSPMKGHSHVYWYRQLPEEGLKFMVYLQKENIIDESGMPKERFSAEFPKEGPSILRIQQVVRGDSAAYFCASSPAEISGANVLTFGAGSRLTVL.

The chain has TRBV20-1 and TRBJ2-5; 16 bases are shared with TRBD2. The closer fit of TRBJ2-7 to the DNA end suggests the J call may be wrong. The CDR3 has 18 amino acids. The germline V gene has CDR1 DFQATT and CDR2 SNEGSKA (reference sequence). CDR3 DNA: TGCAGTGCTGTCGGGGGGGGACTAGCGGGAGGGCCCGTAGACGAGCAGTACTTC. This codes for CSAVGGGLAGGPVDEQYF.

This clonotype was recorded many times. The genes are TRBV9 and TRBJ2-1; tentatively, D is TRBD2 (5 bases). CDR3 size: 14 residues. Trimming pared 3 bases from V and 4 bases from J, leaving 11 bases between. Germline CDR1 is SGDLS and CDR2 is YYNGEE. CDR3 sequence: CASSAGGLYNEQFF. CDR3 DNA sequence: TGTGCCAGCAGCGCCGGAGGACTTTACAATGAGCAGTTCTTC.

The rearrangement links TRBV5-1 to TRBJ2-7; no clear D gene. With 4 bases removed from V and 0 bases from J, the gap between germline ends came to 8 bases. In germline, CDR1 is SGHRS, CDR2 YFSETQ. The length of the CDR3 is 13 residues. The CDR3 loop reads CASSGVNSYEQYF. The CDR3 region has the DNA TGCGCCAGCAGCGGGGTCAACTCCTACGAGCAGTACTTC.

The chain couples TRBV7-3 to TRBJ2-2; 8 positions agree with TRBD1. Germline V gives CDR1 SGHTA, CDR2 FQGTGA. This CDR3 is 15 amino acids long. V dropped 8 bases and J dropped 6; count of bases not matched to a gene: 11. CDR3 DNA sequence: TGTGCCAGCTGCCCCCAGGGGGCGAGGTCCGGGGAGCTGTTTTTT. Encoded protein: CASCPQGARSGELFF.

The CDR3 loop reads CASSYFGRGADTQYF. CDR3 DNA sequence: TGTGCCAGCAGTTACTTCGGGAGAGGGGCAGATACGCAGTATTTT. The chain joins TRBV6-2 or TRBV6-3 to TRBJ2-3; D is possibly TRBD2 (6 bases). Trimming left V 1 base short and J 4 bases short, with 12 bases between. The CDR3 totals 15 residues. The V gene's germline CDR1 is MNHEY and CDR2 SVGEGT.

The rearrangement links TRBV5-1 to TRBJ2-5; D gene unclear. CDR3 length equals 12 residues. Between the trimmed V and J ends, which lost 4 bases and 6 bases, there was a span of 10 bases. Germline CDR1 is SGHRS and CDR2 is YFSETQ. This CDR3 reads CASSPPDKTQYF. The DNA of the CDR3 is TGCGCCAGCAGCCCCCCAGACAAGACCCAGTACTTC.

This clonotype has a handful of counts. The chain recombines TRBV28 with TRBJ2-4; D uncertain. The ends were cut back, 8 bases at V and 15 bases at J, with 14 bases in the middle. Germline-derived CDR1 and CDR2 are MDHEN and SYDVKM. This CDR3 comprises 10 residues. CDR3 residues: CASSIVFWYF. The CDR3 bases are TGTGCCAGCTCGATAGTCTTCTGGTACTTC.